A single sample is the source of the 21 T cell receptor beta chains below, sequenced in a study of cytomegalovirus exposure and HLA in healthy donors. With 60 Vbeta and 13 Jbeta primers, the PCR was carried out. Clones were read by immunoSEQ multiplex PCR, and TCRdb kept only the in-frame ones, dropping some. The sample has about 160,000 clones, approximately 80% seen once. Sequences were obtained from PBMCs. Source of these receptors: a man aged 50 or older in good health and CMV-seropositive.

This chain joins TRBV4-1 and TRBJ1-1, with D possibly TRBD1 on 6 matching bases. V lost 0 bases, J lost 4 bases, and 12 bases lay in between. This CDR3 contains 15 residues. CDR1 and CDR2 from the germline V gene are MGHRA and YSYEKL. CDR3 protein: CASSQDRGAGTEAFF. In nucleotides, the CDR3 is TGCGCCAGCAGCCAAGATCGGGGGGCAGGCACTGAAGCTTTCTTT.

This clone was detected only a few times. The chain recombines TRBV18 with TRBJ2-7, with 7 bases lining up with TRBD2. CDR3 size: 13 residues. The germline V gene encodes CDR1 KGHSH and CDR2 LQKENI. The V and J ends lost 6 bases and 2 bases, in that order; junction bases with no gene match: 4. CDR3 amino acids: CASSLSGTYEQYF. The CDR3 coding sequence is TGTGCCAGCTCCCTCAGCGGGACCTACGAGCAGTACTTC.

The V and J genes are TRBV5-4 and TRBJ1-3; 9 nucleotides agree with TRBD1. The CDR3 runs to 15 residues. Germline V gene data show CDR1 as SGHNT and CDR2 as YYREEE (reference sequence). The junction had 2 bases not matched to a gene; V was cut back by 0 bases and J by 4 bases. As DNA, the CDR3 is TGTGCCAGCAGCTTGGACAGGGGGCAGGGAAACACCATATATTTT. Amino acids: CASSLDRGQGNTIYF.

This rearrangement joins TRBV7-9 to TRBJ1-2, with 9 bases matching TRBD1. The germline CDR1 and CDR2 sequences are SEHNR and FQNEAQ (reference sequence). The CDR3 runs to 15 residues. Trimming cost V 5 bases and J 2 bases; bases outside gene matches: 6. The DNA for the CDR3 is TGTGCCAGCAGCACCGGGGACAGGGTGAACTATGGCTACACCTTC. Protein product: CASSTGDRVNYGYTF.

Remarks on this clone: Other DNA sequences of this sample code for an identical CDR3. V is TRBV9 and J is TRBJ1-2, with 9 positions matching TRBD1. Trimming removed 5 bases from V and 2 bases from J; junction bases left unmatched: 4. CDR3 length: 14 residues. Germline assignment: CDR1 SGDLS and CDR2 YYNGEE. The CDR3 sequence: CASSPGQGNYGYTF. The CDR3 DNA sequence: TGTGCCAGCAGTCCCGGACAGGGGAACTATGGCTACACCTTC.

Here the CDR3 DNA reads TGTGCCAGCAGCTTTGATTTTGGAGGGGTTATGAACACTGAAGCTTTCTTT. Amino acid sequence: CASSFDFGGVMNTEAFF. V usage is TRBV11-2 and J usage is TRBJ1-1, with a possible D match to TRBD1 (5 bases). The V gene lost 3 bases and the J gene lost 0 bases, with 17 bases spanning the gap. The CDR3 is made up of 17 amino acids. Germline V gives CDR1 SGHAT, CDR2 FQNNGV.

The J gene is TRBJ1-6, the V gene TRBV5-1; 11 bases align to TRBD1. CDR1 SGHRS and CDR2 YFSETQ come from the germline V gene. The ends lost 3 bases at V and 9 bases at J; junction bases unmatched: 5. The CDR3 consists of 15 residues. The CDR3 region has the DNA TGCGCCAGCAGCTCATCAGGACAGGGGGCTTCACCCCTCCACTTT. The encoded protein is CASSSSGQGASPLHF.

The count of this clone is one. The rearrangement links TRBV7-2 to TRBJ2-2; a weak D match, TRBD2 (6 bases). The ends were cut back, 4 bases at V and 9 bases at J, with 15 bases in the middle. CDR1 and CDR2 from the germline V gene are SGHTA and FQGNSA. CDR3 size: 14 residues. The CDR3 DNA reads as TGTGCCAGCAGCTGGGGGGTATCTGGGCGGGAGCTGTTTTTT. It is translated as CASSWGVSGRELFF.

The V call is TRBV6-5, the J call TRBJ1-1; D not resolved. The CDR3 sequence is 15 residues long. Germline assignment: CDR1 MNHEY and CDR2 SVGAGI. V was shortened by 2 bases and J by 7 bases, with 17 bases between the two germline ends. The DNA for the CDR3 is TGTGCCAGCAGTTACGCACTCCCGGGCGAGGGTGAAGCTTTCTTT. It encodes CASSYALPGEGEAFF.

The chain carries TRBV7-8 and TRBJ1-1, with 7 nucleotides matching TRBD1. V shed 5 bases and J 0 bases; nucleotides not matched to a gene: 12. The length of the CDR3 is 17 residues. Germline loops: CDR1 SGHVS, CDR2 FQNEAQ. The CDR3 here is CASSILGDRVLNTEAFF. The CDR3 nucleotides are TGTGCCAGCAGCATCTTGGGTGACAGGGTTTTGAACACTGAAGCTTTCTTT.

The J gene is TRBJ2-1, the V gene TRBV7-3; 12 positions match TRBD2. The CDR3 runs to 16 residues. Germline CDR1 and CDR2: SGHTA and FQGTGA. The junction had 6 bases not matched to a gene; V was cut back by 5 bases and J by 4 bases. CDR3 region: CASSPRTSGEYNEQFF. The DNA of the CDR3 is TGTGCCAGCAGCCCGAGGACTAGCGGGGAGTACAATGAGCAGTTCTTC.

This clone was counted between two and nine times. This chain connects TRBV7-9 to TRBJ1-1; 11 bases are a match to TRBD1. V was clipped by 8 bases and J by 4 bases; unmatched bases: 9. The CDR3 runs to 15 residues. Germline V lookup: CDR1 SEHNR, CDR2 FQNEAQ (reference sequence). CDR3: CASGWTGGLGTEAFF. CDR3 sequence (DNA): TGTGCCAGCGGATGGACAGGGGGCCTTGGCACTGAAGCTTTCTTT.

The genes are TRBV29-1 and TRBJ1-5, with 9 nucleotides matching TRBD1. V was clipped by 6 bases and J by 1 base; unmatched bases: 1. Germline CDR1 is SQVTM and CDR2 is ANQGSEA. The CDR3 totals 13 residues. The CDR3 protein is CSVGTGSNQPQHF. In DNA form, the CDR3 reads TGCAGCGTCGGGACAGGGAGCAATCAGCCCCAGCATTTT.

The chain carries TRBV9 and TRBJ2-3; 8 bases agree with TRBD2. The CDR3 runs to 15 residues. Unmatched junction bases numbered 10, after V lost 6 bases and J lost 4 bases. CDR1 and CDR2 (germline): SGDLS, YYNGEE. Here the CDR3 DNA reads TGTGCCAGCACACGAATAGCGGGGTCCTCAGATACGCAGTATTTT. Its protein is CASTRIAGSSDTQYF.

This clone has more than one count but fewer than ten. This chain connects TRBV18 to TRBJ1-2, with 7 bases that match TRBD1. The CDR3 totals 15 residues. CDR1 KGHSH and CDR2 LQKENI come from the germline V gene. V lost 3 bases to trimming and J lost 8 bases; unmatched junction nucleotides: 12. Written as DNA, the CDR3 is TGTGCCAGCTCACCTGGGACCGCTCGAGGGGGCGGCTACACCTTC. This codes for CASSPGTARGGGYTF. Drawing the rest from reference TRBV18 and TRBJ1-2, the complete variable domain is NAGVMQNPRHLVRRRGQEARLRCSPMKGHSHVYWYRQLPEEGLKFMVYLQKENIIDESGMPKERFSAEFPKEGPSILRIQQVVRGDSAAYFCASSPGTARGGGYTFGSGTRLTVV.

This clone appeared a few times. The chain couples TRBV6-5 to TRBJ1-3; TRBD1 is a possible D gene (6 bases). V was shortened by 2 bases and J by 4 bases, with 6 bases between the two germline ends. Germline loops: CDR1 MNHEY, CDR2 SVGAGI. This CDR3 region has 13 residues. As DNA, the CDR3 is TGTGCCAGCAGTTACGGACAGGGAAACACCATATATTTT. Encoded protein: CASSYGQGNTIYF.

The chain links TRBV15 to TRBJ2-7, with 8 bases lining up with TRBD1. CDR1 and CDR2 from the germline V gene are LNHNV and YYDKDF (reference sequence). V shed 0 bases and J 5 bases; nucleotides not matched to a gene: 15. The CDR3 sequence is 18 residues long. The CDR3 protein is CATSRDGTGRGQWDEQYF. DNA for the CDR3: TGTGCCACCAGCAGAGATGGGACTGGCAGGGGGCAATGGGACGAGCAGTACTTC.

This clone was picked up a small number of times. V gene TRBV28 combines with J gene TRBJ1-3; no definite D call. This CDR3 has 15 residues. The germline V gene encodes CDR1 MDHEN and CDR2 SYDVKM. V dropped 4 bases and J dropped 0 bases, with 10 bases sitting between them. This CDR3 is CASSSGRDSGNTIYF. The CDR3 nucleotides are TGTGCCAGCAGTTCCGGACGGGACTCTGGAAACACCATATATTTT.

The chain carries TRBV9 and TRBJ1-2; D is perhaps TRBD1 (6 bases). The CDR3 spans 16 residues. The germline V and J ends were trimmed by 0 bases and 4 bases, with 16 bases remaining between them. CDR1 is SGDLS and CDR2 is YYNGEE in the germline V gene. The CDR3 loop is CASSVAPGGAGYGYTF. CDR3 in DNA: TGTGCCAGCAGCGTAGCCCCGGGGGGGGCAGGCTATGGCTACACCTTC. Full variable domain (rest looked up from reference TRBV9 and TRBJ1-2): DSGVTQTPKHLITATGQRVTLRCSPRSGDLSVYWYQQSLDQGLQFLIQYYNGEERAKGNILERFSAQQFPDLHSELNLSSLELGDSALYFCASSVAPGGAGYGYTFGSGTRLTVV.

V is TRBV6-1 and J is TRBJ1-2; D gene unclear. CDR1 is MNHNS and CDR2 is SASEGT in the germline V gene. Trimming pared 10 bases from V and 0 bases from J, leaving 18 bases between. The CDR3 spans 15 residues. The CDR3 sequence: CANSGQDGSNYGYTF. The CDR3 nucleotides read TGTGCCAACTCTGGGCAAGACGGATCTAACTATGGCTACACCTTC.

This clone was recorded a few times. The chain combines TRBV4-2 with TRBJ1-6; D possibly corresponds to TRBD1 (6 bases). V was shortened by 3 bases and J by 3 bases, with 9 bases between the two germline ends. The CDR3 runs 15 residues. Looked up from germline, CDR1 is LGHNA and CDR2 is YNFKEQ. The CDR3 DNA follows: TGTGCCAGCAGCCAGCAGACAGGCTATAATTCACCCCTCCACTTT. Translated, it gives CASSQQTGYNSPLHF.